Below are 21 T cell receptor beta chains sequenced from a single sample in a study of cytomegalovirus exposure and HLA in healthy donors. The PCR had 60 Vbeta and 13 Jbeta primers. The assay was immunoSEQ multiplex PCR, and TCRdb's table has in-frame clones only and misses some. The table shows about 140,000 clones, with 80% occurring only once. Sequencing was carried out using PBMCs. These TCRs come from a man aged 40-49 years in good health and CMV-seronegative.

The V gene is TRBV10-2, the J gene TRBJ2-1; 8 bases are shared with TRBD2. CDR3 length: 14 residues. V lost 4 bases, J lost 3 bases, and 2 bases stayed unmatched. CDR1 is WSHSY and CDR2 is SAAADI in the germline V gene. The CDR3 coding sequence is TGCGCCAGCAGTGGACTAGCGTTCTACAATGAGCAGTTCTTC. As protein: CASSGLAFYNEQFF.

This chain joins TRBV19 and TRBJ2-5; D perhaps matches TRBD2 (6 bases). The germline V gene has CDR1 LNHDA and CDR2 SQIVND (reference sequence). The length of the CDR3 is 15 residues. V was trimmed by 5 bases and J by 7 bases, leaving 20 bases between them. CDR3 in amino acids: CASSSRAPGRGTQYF. The CDR3 DNA sequence: TGTGCCAGTAGTTCCCGGGCCCCGGGGCGGGGGACCCAGTACTTC.

The CDR3 loop reads CASSGSGLINYGYTF. CDR3 nucleotides: TGTGCCAGCAGCGGGTCCGGACTAATTAACTATGGCTACACCTTC. The chain combines TRBV7-8 with TRBJ1-2, with D hard to call. V was cut by 5 bases and J by 1 base, with 14 bases left in between. Germline values: CDR1 SGHVS, CDR2 FQNEAQ. This CDR3 has 15 residues. The variable domain in full, with the rest retrieved from reference TRBV7-8 and TRBJ1-2, is GAGVSQSPRYKVAKRGQDVALRCDPISGHVSLFWYQQALGQGPEFLTYFQNEAQLDKSGLPSDRFFAERPEGSVSTLKIQRTQQEDSAVYLCASSGSGLINYGYTFGSGTRLTVV.

The chain links TRBV5-1 to TRBJ2-2; D uncertain. CDR3 size: 14 residues. From germline, CDR1 is SGHRS and CDR2 YFSETQ. The V gene lost 5 bases and the J gene lost 1 base, with 9 bases spanning the gap. The CDR3 is CASRFSENTGELFF. The CDR3 bases are TGCGCCAGCAGGTTCTCAGAGAACACCGGGGAGCTGTTTTTT.

V is TRBV29-1 and J is TRBJ1-2; 8 bases map to TRBD1. CDR1 and CDR2 (germline): SQVTM, ANQGSEA. Unmatched junction bases numbered 13, after V lost 4 bases and J lost 9 bases. The CDR3 runs 14 residues. The CDR3 region is CSVGGLDRVESYTF. The CDR3 DNA follows: TGCAGCGTTGGGGGCCTGGACAGGGTAGAAAGCTACACCTTC.

About this clone: The germline gene is not matched at one end of the junction; a read error may be the cause. Other DNA sequences in this specimen translate into the identical CDR3. V gene TRBV6-1 combines with J gene TRBJ1-4, with D possibly being TRBD1 (6 bases). Germline V gives CDR1 MNHNS, CDR2 SASEGT. The CDR3 has 13 amino acids. The CDR3 sequence is CASSFRGNEKLFF. CDR3 coding DNA: TGTGCCAGCAGTTTCAGGGGTAATGAAAAGCTGTTTTTT.

This chain uses TRBV11-2 with TRBJ2-5; 10 positions agree with TRBD2. J was trimmed by 2 bases and V by 5 bases; bases with no gene match: 2. The CDR3 has 14 amino acids. Germline V CDR1 and CDR2: SGHAT, FQNNGV. The CDR3 loop is CASSVGLAQETQYF. For the CDR3, the DNA is TGTGCCAGCAGCGTGGGACTAGCGCAAGAGACCCAGTACTTC.

The rearrangement uses TRBV19 and TRBJ2-6, with D perhaps matching TRBD1 (6 bases). Germline V gene data show CDR1 as LNHDA and CDR2 as SQIVND (reference sequence). CDR3 length equals 15 residues. Trimming removed 4 bases at V and 3 bases at J, with 10 bases between. CDR3 in DNA: TGTGCCAGTAGTACAAACAGGGATGGGGCCAACGTCCTGACTTTC. Translated, it gives CASSTNRDGANVLTF.

This clone was recorded only once. The chain recombines TRBV20-1 with TRBJ2-5; D call uncertain. This CDR3 is built from 11 residues. The ends were cut back, 3 bases at V and 2 bases at J, with 4 bases in the middle. Germline CDR1 and CDR2: DFQATT and SNEGSKA (reference sequence). The CDR3 is CSASLQETQYF. The CDR3 nucleotides read TGCAGTGCTAGCTTGCAAGAGACCCAGTACTTC.

This chain links TRBV7-2 with TRBJ1-3; 8 bases agree with TRBD1. The CDR3 consists of 15 residues. V shed 5 bases and J 7 bases; nucleotides not matched to a gene: 10. Germline CDR1 SGHTA, CDR2 FQGNSA. CDR3: CASSSAGGSWNTIYF. The CDR3 DNA sequence: TGTGCCAGCAGCAGTGCAGGGGGCTCGTGGAACACCATATATTTT.

This clone has a single count. The chain links TRBV19 to TRBJ2-5, with 8 nucleotides matching TRBD1. This CDR3 has 14 residues. The junction had 11 bases not matched to a gene; V was cut back by 9 bases and J by 5 bases. The germline V gene has CDR1 LNHDA and CDR2 SQIVND (reference sequence). CDR3 amino acids: CASEQTGGSETQYF. Here the CDR3 DNA reads TGTGCCAGCGAACAAACAGGGGGGAGTGAGACCCAGTACTTC.

V is TRBV7-2 and J is TRBJ2-7; 11 positions agree with TRBD2. This CDR3 has 16 residues. The V gene's germline CDR1 is SGHTA and CDR2 FQGNSA. The J segment lost 7 bases and the V segment lost 0 bases, leaving 8 bases of the junction unmatched. The CDR3 DNA sequence: TGTGCCAGCAGCTTAGCGATAGCGGGGGGGCGAAGGGAGCAGTACTTC. Encoded protein: CASSLAIAGGRREQYF.

The chain combines TRBV7-9 with TRBJ2-3; D is undetermined. Deletions cut 4 bases from V and 0 bases from J, with 11 bases between. The CDR3 length is 15 residues. CDR1 is SEHNR and CDR2 is FQNEAQ in the germline V gene (reference sequence). CDR3 in amino acids: CASSSTSASTDTQYF. The CDR3, as DNA: TGTGCCAGCAGCTCCACAAGTGCTAGCACAGATACGCAGTATTTT.

This clone was seen just once. V and J are TRBV27 and TRBJ1-2, with 9 bases matching TRBD1. The CDR3 sequence is 15 residues long. J gave up 4 bases and V 3 bases, and 6 bases lay outside the gene matches. The germline CDR1 and CDR2 sequences are MNHEY and SMNVEV (reference sequence). The DNA for the CDR3 is TGTGCCAGCAGTTTGGGGACAGGGAGTAGCTATGGCTACACCTTC. Translated: CASSLGTGSSYGYTF.

The chain carries TRBV5-1 and TRBJ1-2; tentatively, D is TRBD1 (5 bases). Germline loops: CDR1 SGHRS, CDR2 YFSETQ. This CDR3 comprises 12 residues. V gave up 5 bases and J gave up 3 bases, with 8 bases separating them. CDR3 DNA sequence: TGCGCCAGCAGTGACAGTGACTATGGCTACACCTTC. This sequence encodes CASSDSDYGYTF.

V gene TRBV29-1 combines with J gene TRBJ2-1; 8 positions match TRBD2. Germline V gene data show CDR1 as SQVTM and CDR2 as ANQGSEA. The CDR3 runs to 15 residues. J gave up 5 bases and V 7 bases, and 13 bases lay outside the gene matches. The CDR3 nucleotides are TGCAGCGACAAGGGTAGCGGGGTTGTCCACAATGAGCAGTTCTTC. The encoded protein is CSDKGSGVVHNEQFF.

The chain joins TRBV19 to TRBJ1-2, with D maybe TRBD1 (5 bases). The CDR3 runs to 14 residues. Germline V gene data show CDR1 as LNHDA and CDR2 as SQIVND (reference sequence). Trimming shortened V by 3 bases and J by 3 bases, and 11 bases separated the two germline ends. The CDR3 sequence is CASSMSGVDYGYTF. Here the CDR3 DNA reads TGTGCCAGTAGTATGTCGGGGGTGGACTATGGCTACACCTTC.

V usage is TRBV5-4 and J usage is TRBJ2-1; 10 bases map to TRBD1. The CDR3 length is 15 residues. The J segment lost 4 bases and the V segment lost 2 bases, leaving 3 bases of the junction unmatched. Germline CDR1 reads SGHNT; CDR2 reads YYREEE (reference sequence). CDR3 sequence: CASSFRDRGYNEQFF. For the CDR3, the DNA is TGTGCCAGCAGCTTCCGGGACAGGGGTTACAATGAGCAGTTCTTC.

V usage is TRBV9 and J usage is TRBJ2-3; 9 nucleotides agree with TRBD2. The trim removed 2 bases at V and 3 bases at J, leaving 4 bases unmatched. The CDR3 consists of 15 residues. The germline CDR1 and CDR2 sequences are SGDLS and YYNGEE. The DNA for the CDR3 is TGTGCCAGCAGCGTGACTAGCGGAAGGACAGATACGCAGTATTTT. Translated: CASSVTSGRTDTQYF.

The chain couples TRBV2 to TRBJ2-2; the D gene is possibly TRBD1 (6 bases). The CDR3 contains 16 residues. V lost 8 bases to trimming and J lost 6 bases, with 22 bases between them. In germline, CDR1 is SNHLY, CDR2 FYNNEI. CDR3 nucleotides: TGTGCCAGCTTCCCCGGCATGCAGGGGAAGTCCGGGGAGCTGTTTTTT. Translating it yields CASFPGMQGKSGELFF.

The CDR3 loop is CASSSLAGGLNEQFF. CDR3 DNA: TGCGCCAGCAGCTCGCTAGCGGGGGGGCTCAATGAGCAGTTCTTC. The chain employs TRBV5-1 and TRBJ2-1; TRBD2 matches 12 bases. Germline assignment: CDR1 SGHRS and CDR2 YFSETQ. The CDR3 spans 15 residues. After removal of 3 bases from V and 6 bases from J, the junction contained 4 bases not matched to a gene.